This TCR beta chain originates from a study of T cell clonality in common variable immunodeficiency. Equal genomic DNA amounts from CVID and control samples were sequenced. Here immunoSEQ multiplex PCR was the method, and the copy in TCRdb shows in-frame clones only, minus some. The table lists 50,000 or so clones, with no singletons. This clone was detected ten times or more. As yet, its antigen is unknown. Study-wide findings and caveats: Fewer deletions and N-nucleotide insertions were reportedly seen in common variable immunodeficiency TCR beta sequences.

The source material was peripheral blood mononuclear cells. This sequence was found in a person aged 18 to 69 in good health.

The CDR3 bases that were read are TGCAGCGGTCTAGACAACAGGGGTTACGAG. Protein sequence: CSGLDNRGYE. The CDR3 in its entirety is CSGLDNRGYEQYF. The chain has TRBV29-1 and TRBJ2-7; TRBD1 agrees at 7 bases. The CDR3 end is not reached by the read, which stops 3 residues before it; the germline J gene fills it in. Germline values: CDR1 SQVTM, CDR2 ANQGSEA. The J segment lost 4 bases and the V segment lost 7 bases, leaving 10 bases of the junction unmatched. The CDR3 runs 13 residues.